Sequencing of this TCR beta chain was carried out in a study of T cell changes during pregnancy in multiple sclerosis. Sequencing used immunoSEQ multiplex PCR; TCRdb keeps in-frame clones, though not all of them. There are around 42,000 clones in the sample; about 90% occur only once, and about 0.73% lies in the top ten. Sequences were derived from CD4+ T cells from peripheral blood mononuclear cells, sampled before pregnancy. This TCR was recovered from a female donor with multiple sclerosis, enrolled in a pregnancy study.

CDR3 nucleotides: TGTGCCAGCAGTAGCGGGGGGGCCGGTGGGGAGACCCAGTACTTC. It encodes CASSSGGAGGETQYF. V gene TRBV6-1 combines with J gene TRBJ2-5; 10 bases agree with TRBD2. CDR3 length: 15 residues. The V and J ends lost 5 bases and 5 bases, in that order; junction bases with no gene match: 8. The germline CDR1 and CDR2 sequences are MNHNS and SASEGT.